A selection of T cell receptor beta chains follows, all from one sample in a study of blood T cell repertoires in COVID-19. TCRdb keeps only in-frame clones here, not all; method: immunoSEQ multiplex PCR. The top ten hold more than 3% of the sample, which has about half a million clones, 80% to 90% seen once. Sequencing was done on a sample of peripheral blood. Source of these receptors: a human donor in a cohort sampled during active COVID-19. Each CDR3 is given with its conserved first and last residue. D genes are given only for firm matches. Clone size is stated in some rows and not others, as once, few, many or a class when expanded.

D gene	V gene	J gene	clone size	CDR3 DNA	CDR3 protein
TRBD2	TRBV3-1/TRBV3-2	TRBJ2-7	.	TGTGCCAGCAGCCAAGCAGCGGGACTAGCGGCCGAGCAGTACTTC	CASSQAAGLAAEQYF
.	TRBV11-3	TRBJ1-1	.	TGTGCCAGCAGCCGGACGGGAGAGAGGGCTTTCTTT	CASSRTGERAFF
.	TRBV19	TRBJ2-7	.	TGTGCCAGTAGCGACGGGACACCCTCCTACGAGCAGTACTTC	CASSDGTPSYEQYF
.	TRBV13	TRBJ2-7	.	TGTGCCAGCAGCTATTACGACTCGGGTCAGTACTTC	CASSYYDSGQYF
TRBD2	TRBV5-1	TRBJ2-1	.	TGCGCCAGCAGATGGGGGACTAGCGGGAGGACCAATGAGCAGTTCTTC	CASRWGTSGRTNEQFF
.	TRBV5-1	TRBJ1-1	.	TGCGCCAGCAGCCCGGGGACACCGAACACTGAAGCTTTCTTT	CASSPGTPNTEAFF
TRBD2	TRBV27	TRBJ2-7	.	TGTGCCAGCAGCCGGACTAGCGGGAGGGCCTACGAGCAGTACTTC	CASSRTSGRAYEQYF
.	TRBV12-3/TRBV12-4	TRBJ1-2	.	TGTGCCAGCACCCAACGGGGTAATGGCTACACCTTC	CASTQRGNGYTF
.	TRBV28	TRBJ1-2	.	TGTGCCAGCAGTTTAAGTCAGACATATGGCTACACCTTC	CASSLSQTYGYTF
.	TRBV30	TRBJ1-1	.	TGTGCCTGGAGTGTACGGGGTGAAGCTTTCTTT	CAWSVRGEAFF
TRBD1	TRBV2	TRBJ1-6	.	TGTGCCAAGACAGGGTTTCGTAATTCACCCCTCCACTTT	CAKTGFRNSPLHF
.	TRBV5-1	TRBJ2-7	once	TGCGCCAGCATCTCGGGCAGAGGGGGCGAGCAGTACTTC	CASISGRGGEQYF
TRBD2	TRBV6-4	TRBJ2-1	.	TGTGCCAGCAGTGACTTGAAGCGGGGGAGCTCCTACAATGAGCAGTTCTTC	CASSDLKRGSSYNEQFF
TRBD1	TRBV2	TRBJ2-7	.	TGTGCCAGTTCCGGGACAGATTCCTACGAGCAGTACTTC	CASSGTDSYEQYF
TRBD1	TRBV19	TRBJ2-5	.	TGTGCCAGTAGTCGGGACAGCCAAGAGACCCAGTACTTC	CASSRDSQETQYF
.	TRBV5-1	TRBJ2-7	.	TGCGCCAGCAGCGCAGCTAGCGAGAACTTCTACGAGCAGTACTTC	CASSAASENFYEQYF
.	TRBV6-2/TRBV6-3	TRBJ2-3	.	TGTGCCAGCAGTTACTGGGAGGCAGATACGCAGTATTTT	CASSYWEADTQYF
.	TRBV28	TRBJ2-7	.	TGTGCCAGCAGTTTCAGGGTCGAGCAGTACTTC	CASSFRVEQYF
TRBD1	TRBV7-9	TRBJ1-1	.	TGTGCCAGCAGCTTAGCGGGGACAGGGGGCGCGAGTACTGAAGCTTTCTTT	CASSLAGTGGASTEAFF
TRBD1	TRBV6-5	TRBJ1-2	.	TGTGCCAGCAGCCTAGGGACAGGGAATGGCTACACCTTC	CASSLGTGNGYTF
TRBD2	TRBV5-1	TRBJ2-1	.	TGCGCCAGCAGCCAGGGACTAGCGCCTAACAATGAGCAGTTCTTC	CASSQGLAPNNEQFF
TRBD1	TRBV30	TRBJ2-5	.	TGTGCCTGGAGTGTGCTTAGGGGGCGAGGGGGAGAGACCCAGTACTTC	CAWSVLRGRGGETQYF
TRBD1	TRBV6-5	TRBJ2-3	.	TGTGCCAGCATCAGGACAGGAAGCACAGATACGCAGTATTTT	CASIRTGSTDTQYF
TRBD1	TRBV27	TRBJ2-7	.	TGTGCCAGCACCACCATAACCGGGACAGGGGTTCTCGAGCAGTACTTC	CASTTITGTGVLEQYF
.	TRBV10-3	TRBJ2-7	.	TGTGCCATCAGTGAGTCGACGGGCTACGAGCAGTACTTC	CAISESTGYEQYF
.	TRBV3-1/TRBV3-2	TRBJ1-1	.	TGTGCCAGCAGCCACGGGGGGAGCACTGAAGCTTTCTTT	CASSHGGSTEAFF
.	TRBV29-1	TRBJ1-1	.	TGCAGCGTTCGACATACGAACACTGAAGCTTTCTTT	CSVRHTNTEAFF
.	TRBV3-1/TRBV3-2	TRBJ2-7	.	TGTGCCAGCAGCCAGGCGGGGGCCGGCTACGAGCAGTACTTC	CASSQAGAGYEQYF
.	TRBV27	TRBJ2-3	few	TGTGCCAGCAGTTTAGTCGCGGGGTACACAGATACGCAGTATTTT	CASSLVAGYTDTQYF
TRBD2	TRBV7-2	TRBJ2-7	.	TGTGCCAGCAGCGTCTCGGGGACTAGCGGCCTCAGGGGCGAGCAGTACTTC	CASSVSGTSGLRGEQYF
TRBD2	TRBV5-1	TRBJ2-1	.	TGCGCCAGCAGCTTGACGGGACTAGCGCCCGACAATGAGCAGTTCTTC	CASSLTGLAPDNEQFF
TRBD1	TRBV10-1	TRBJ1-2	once	TGCGCCAGCAGTGTTAGGGGACAGGGTCAAAACTATGGCTACACCTTC	CASSVRGQGQNYGYTF
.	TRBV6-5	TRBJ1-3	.	TGTGCCAGCGTCTCTATCTCCTCTGGAAACACCATATATTTT	CASVSISSGNTIYF
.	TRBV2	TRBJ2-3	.	TGTGCCAGCAAGAGGGGGCGGGAAGATACGCAGTATTTT	CASKRGREDTQYF
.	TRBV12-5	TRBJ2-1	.	TGTGCTAGTGGACCCGGACAGCTGTACAATGAGCAGTTCTTC	CASGPGQLYNEQFF
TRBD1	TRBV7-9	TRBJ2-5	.	TGTGCCAGCAGCTTAGCAGGGGGCCGGGAGACCCAGTACTTC	CASSLAGGRETQYF
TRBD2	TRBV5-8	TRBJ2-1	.	TGTGCCAGCAGCTTGGAACTAGCGAAGAATGAGCAGTTCTTC	CASSLELAKNEQFF
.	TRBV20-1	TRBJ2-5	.	TGCAGTGCCCTAGCCGAAGAGACCCAGTACTTC	CSALAEETQYF
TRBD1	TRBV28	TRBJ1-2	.	TGTGCCAGCACCGCACAGGGGTACTATGGCTACACCTTC	CASTAQGYYGYTF
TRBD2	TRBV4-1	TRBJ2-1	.	TGCGCCAGCAGCCAAGAAGGTAGCGGGAGGAGGAGAAATGAGCAGTTCTTC	CASSQEGSGRRRNEQFF
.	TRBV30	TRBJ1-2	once	TGTGCCTGGGTCAGGTTAGGTGGCTACACCTTC	CAWVRLGGYTF
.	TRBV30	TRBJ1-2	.	TGTGCCTGGAGTGTCCTCGGCAGGGACTATGGCTACACCTTC	CAWSVLGRDYGYTF
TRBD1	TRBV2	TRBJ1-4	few	TGTGCCAGCAGGCACCGTAAGGGGGCTCTGGGGGAAAAACTGTTTTTT	CASRHRKGALGEKLFF
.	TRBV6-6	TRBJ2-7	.	TGTGCCAGCAGCCCACCTACAGGGCCTCTTGACGAGCAGTACTTC	CASSPPTGPLDEQYF
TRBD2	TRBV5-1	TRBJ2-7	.	TGCGCCAGCAGCTTCGTAGTAGCGGGAGAGAGCGACGAGCAGTACTTC	CASSFVVAGESDEQYF
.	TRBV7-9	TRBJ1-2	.	TGTGCCAGCAGCTTAGCGACGGGCCGGGAAGGCTACACCTTC	CASSLATGREGYTF
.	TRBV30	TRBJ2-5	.	TGTGCCTGGTGTGGCAGGGGCTACCAAGAGACCCAGTACTTC	CAWCGRGYQETQYF
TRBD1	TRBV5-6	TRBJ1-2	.	TGTGCCAGCAGCTTCGGACAGGGGGCGGATGGCTACACCTTC	CASSFGQGADGYTF
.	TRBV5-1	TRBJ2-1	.	TGCGCCAGCGGTTCCCCCTCCAAGCCAAATGAGCAGTTCTTC	CASGSPSKPNEQFF
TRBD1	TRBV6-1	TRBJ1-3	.	TGTGCCAGCAGTGAATTGACTGACAGGGTGGGTGGAAACACCATATATTTT	CASSELTDRVGGNTIYF
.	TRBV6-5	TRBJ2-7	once	TGTGCCAGCAGACGGGACTTGCCAAGCGAGCAGTACTTC	CASRRDLPSEQYF
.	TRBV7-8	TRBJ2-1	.	TGTGCCAGCAGCTTAGGGGGAGAGTACAATGAGCAGTTCTTC	CASSLGGEYNEQFF